This TCR beta chain was obtained from a study of blood T cell repertoires in COVID-19. Turning to the study itself: Acute-phase and convalescent COVID-19 samples originated in the United States, Italy and Spain.

Study processing details: Reference gene primer amplification gave estimated nucleated cell counts. The repertoire was sequenced with immunoSEQ multiplex PCR; TCRdb's copy has only in-frame clones and lacks some. D and trimming come from the DNA, and the V and J calls and clone size come from that table. The data show roughly 140,000 clones, with 88% seen just once and around 1.9% held by the top ten. The count of this clone is one. Germline values: CDR1 SGHTA, CDR2 FQGTGA. This CDR3 comprises 17 residues. The V and J ends lost 1 base and 8 bases, in that order; junction bases with no gene match: 10. The gene calls are TRBV7-3 and TRBJ2-1, with 11 bases fitting TRBD2. The sequenced material came from peripheral blood. This sequence originates from a man in his 70s with acute or convalescent COVID-19. This CDR3 reads CASSLISGRAGKDEQFF. Here the CDR3 DNA reads TGTGCCAGCAGCTTAATTAGCGGGAGGGCCGGTAAAGATGAGCAGTTCTTC.